This T cell receptor (beta chain) originates from a study of T cell responses to AZD1222 COVID-19 vaccine (dated by TCRdb to 2020 to 2023). At the level of the whole study: Because spike-specific TCR depth and breadth did not differ between the two schedules, AZD1222 recipients who got a second dose at roughly 4 weeks were pooled with those who got a second dose at roughly 12 weeks. Trial participants were enrolled by age into subgroups of 18-55, 56-69 and 70-plus years, and roughly 150, 30 and 60 TCR-sequenced participants, respectively, were included in these subgroups. TCR sequencing covered more than 230 trial participants: 207 given two doses of AZD1222 and about 26 given two doses of MenACWY control vaccine.

The CDR3 runs 13 residues from the cysteine to the phenylalanine. Only the CDR3 region is kept as DNA, spanning 39 bases read in frame from base 1. The junction shows trimming of 6 bases on V and 0 bases on J, plus 9 bases between the germline ends. The germline V gene supplies CDR1 MNHEY and CDR2 SVGAGI. The CDR3 regions of human TCRbeta chains were analyzed by immunosequencing. The published analysis was carried out like this. TCRs in the repertoires were compared against a reference library of SARS-CoV-2-specific TCRs that had been generated with the MIRA antigen-specificity platform. Breadth meant the fraction of unique TCRs that were SARS-CoV-2-associated, whereas depth meant the fraction of total T cells that were SARS-CoV-2-associated. Using the MIRA data, every spike-specific TCR was mapped to the spike region that the TCR reacted to and assigned to either a CD4 or a CD8 class. Log10-transformed breadth and depth values were compared by one-way ANOVA with Sidak's multiple comparisons tests. The table comes from immuneACCESS by way of TCRdb, which keeps in-frame sequences with V and J called. Part of the clones is missing from these tables; in studies checked, under half for an unresolved V gene and the rest for unknown reasons. For V, J and clone size, that table is used; D and trimming come from the DNA. This sample holds over 150,000 clones; roughly nine tenths were observed only once. About 6.9% of the sample comes from the top ten.

In light of the paper, this sample's time point label describes: baseline before first vaccination. Vaccinee samples came from UK trials COV001 and COV002, including a single-blind randomized controlled phase 2/3 trial of AZD1222 (ChAdOx1 nCoV-19) in healthy adults. Trial participant PBMC samples were collected at day 0 and day 28 after the second dose for TCRbeta chain sequencing. Broader findings and caveats from the paper: Because no samples from the day 14 peak response were available, repertoires could be characterized only after the peak T cell response. Most participants were white British and females outnumbered males, and the authors suggested that clonal diversity may have been underestimated. In the small 56-69-year group, the increase in depth fell short of significance, most likely because of low power. CD4 TCRs associated with the vaccine covered the entire spike protein, and the dominant responses were in regions 160-218 and 743-854. Nearly half of unique spike-specific TCRs reportedly recognized epitopes outside regions mutated in the B.1.351 and B.1.1.7 variants. Conclusions about previously exposed vaccinees are limited because only 5 or 6 AZD1222 recipients were SARS-CoV-2 seropositive at baseline. After two AZD1222 doses, spike-specific TCR breadth and depth were significantly higher than at day 0 and than in MenACWY recipients.

Turning to this clone: What antigen it recognizes has not been identified. The input lacks base qualities; no much larger clone sits a single base away.

This TCR derives from an adult in good health. The starting material was peripheral blood, obtained on day 0 of AZD1222 vaccination. This sequence uses TRBV6-5 and TRBJ2-7, with the D call tentatively TRBD1 or TRBD2, each fitting 5 bases. The CDR3 corresponds to CASRWGSSYEQYF. The sequenced DNA: TGTGCCAGCAGGTGGGGGAGCTCCTACGAGCAGTACTTC.